A selection of T cell receptor beta chains follows, all from one sample in a study of blood T cell repertoires in COVID-19. Here immunoSEQ multiplex PCR was the method, and the copy in TCRdb shows in-frame clones only, minus some. Counted here are approximately 290,000 clones, 80% to 85% occurring once; the ten biggest clones make up 15% to 19%. The sample was peripheral blood. These receptors were collected from an older person with COVID-19, enrolled during active disease. Each CDR3 is given with its conserved first and last residue. A D gene is named only where the DNA matches it firmly. Size values are once, few and many counts, or a class for expanded clones, and some rows have none.

size	V	J	D	DNA	CDR3
-	TRBV7-8	TRBJ2-2	TRBD2	TGTGCCAGCAGCTCCGGACTAGCGGGCACCGGGGAGCTGTTTTTT	CASSSGLAGTGELFF
once	TRBV7-3	TRBJ2-7	TRBD2	TGTGCCAGCAGCCCCCTAGCGGGAGCTTCCTACGAGCAGTACTTC	CASSPLAGASYEQYF
-	TRBV9	TRBJ1-1	-	TGTGCCAGCAGCCCAAAGCTCAGGGAGAACACTGAAGCTTTCTTT	CASSPKLRENTEAFF
-	TRBV5-1	TRBJ2-5	-	TGCGCCAGCAGTTCAAGGGGTGAAGAGACCCAGTACTTC	CASSSRGEETQYF
-	TRBV7-9	TRBJ2-1	-	TGTGCCAGCAGCGGGGCCGTCAATGAGCAGTTCTTC	CASSGAVNEQFF
-	TRBV24-1	TRBJ1-2	TRBD1	TGTGCCACCAGTGAAACGGGGACAGGAGCTAACTATGGCTACACCTTC	CATSETGTGANYGYTF
-	TRBV27	TRBJ2-6	-	TGTGCCAGCAGTCCCATTGGCCTCTCTGGGGCCAACGTCCTGACTTTC	CASSPIGLSGANVLTF
-	TRBV7-9	TRBJ1-4	-	TGTGCCAGCAGCCCGTGGTCCTTGGCCGATGAAAAACTGTTTTTT	CASSPWSLADEKLFF
-	TRBV3-1/TRBV3-2	TRBJ2-1	TRBD1	TGTGCCAGCAGCCAAAAACGGGACAGGCAGTTCTTC	CASSQKRDRQFF
-	TRBV28	TRBJ2-3	-	TGTGCCAGCAGTTTTGGCGGGGTCACAGATACGCAGTATTTT	CASSFGGVTDTQYF
-	TRBV30	TRBJ1-3	-	TGTGCCTGGATGAGCGCGTCTGGAAACACCATATATTTT	CAWMSASGNTIYF
-	TRBV4-3	TRBJ2-3	TRBD2	TGCGCCAGCAGCCAAGTAAGATATCAGACTAGCGGGGGGGTGAGCACAGATACGCAGTATTTT	CASSQVRYQTSGGVSTDTQYF
-	TRBV4-1	TRBJ1-4	-	TGCGCCAGCAGCCAAGGGAGTATGGATAGTGAAAAACTGTTTTTT	CASSQGSMDSEKLFF
-	TRBV27	TRBJ2-7	TRBD2	TGTGCCAGCAGTTTAATAGGGCGGGAGCGGGGCGAGCAGTACTTC	CASSLIGRERGEQYF
-	TRBV6-6	TRBJ1-2	-	TGTGCCAGCAGTTACTCCAGGGATGGCTACACCTTC	CASSYSRDGYTF